Below, 8 T cell receptor beta chains from the same sample are listed, as sequenced in a study of identical twins (TCRdb year 2016). Library method: 5' RACE. The reads were generated on an Illumina HiSeq 2000. In TCRdb, the public reads were trimmed at Q25 with fastp and aligned with MiXCR, with productive beta chains retained. Rows are unified per CDR3 protein, each entry keeping the most common DNA and genes. This sample comprises 1.5 million to 2 million distinct CDR3 sequences, 25% to 35% of them detected only once. The top ten clones comprise more than 0.25% of the sample. Sequencing was done on a sample of cord blood. Receptors originate from a newborn girl in good health.

V usage is TRBV20-1 and J usage is TRBJ1-5, with unresolved D. Germline V lookup: CDR1 DFQATT, CDR2 SNEGSKA (reference sequence). Trimming shortened V by 3 bases and J by 0 bases, and 15 bases separated the two germline ends. The CDR3 runs 16 residues. The CDR3 spells CSASRYSSGSNQPQHF. CDR3 bases: TGCAGTGCTAGTAGGTACAGCTCGGGTAGCAATCAGCCCCAGCATTTT.

This clonotype came up many times. The chain recombines TRBV20-1 with TRBJ1-2; D unresolved. V dropped 2 bases and J dropped 3 bases, with 4 bases sitting between them. The CDR3 runs 11 residues. The V gene's germline CDR1 is DFQATT and CDR2 SNEGSKA (reference sequence). CDR3 loop: CSARQDYGYTF. The CDR3 bases are TGCAGTGCTAGACAGGACTATGGCTACACCTTC.

The rearrangement joins TRBV5-1 to TRBJ2-1; D unresolved. CDR1 and CDR2 (germline): SGHRS, YFSETQ. Trimming pared 5 bases from V and 0 bases from J, leaving 12 bases between. This CDR3 region has 15 residues. CDR3 protein: CASRPDLRSYNEQFF. The DNA of the CDR3 is TGCGCCAGCAGACCTGACCTACGCTCCTACAATGAGCAGTTCTTC.

This clonotype was counted between two and nine times. The chain carries TRBV6-1 and TRBJ2-3, with 8 bases lining up with TRBD1. The V gene end was trimmed by 5 bases and the J gene end by 1 base; junction bases not matched to a gene: 5. This CDR3 has 15 amino acids. Germline V gene lookup returns CDR1 MNHNS and CDR2 SASEGT. CDR3 sequence (DNA): TGTGCCAGCAGTCCCCGGGGACAGGGCACAGATACGCAGTATTTT. It is translated as CASSPRGQGTDTQYF.

The CDR3 region has the DNA TGTGCCAGCAGGCCCAAGGGTGTAAGCTATGGCTACACCTTC. This codes for CASRPKGVSYGYTF. The genes are TRBV27 and TRBJ1-2; D is ambiguous. V shed 6 bases and J shed 4 bases, with 15 bases lying between them. The CDR3 is 14 residues long. Germline CDR1 and CDR2: MNHEY and SMNVEV (reference sequence).

The V and J genes are TRBV28 and TRBJ2-3; 9 bases agree with TRBD2. There are 17 residues in the CDR3. The trim removed 5 bases at V and 6 bases at J, leaving 15 bases unmatched. Germline CDR1 and CDR2: MDHEN and SYDVKM. CDR3 nucleotide sequence: TGTGCCAGCAGTACCCCCATGACTAGCGGTTATAGGGATACGCAGTATTTT. This gives the protein CASSTPMTSGYRDTQYF. Drawing the rest from reference TRBV28 and TRBJ2-3, the complete variable domain is DVKVTQSSRYLVKRTGEKVFLECVQDMDHENMFWYRQDPGLGLRLIYFSYDVKMKEKGDIPEGYSVSREKKERFSLILESASTNQTSMYLCASSTPMTSGYRDTQYFGPGTRLTVL.

The chain recombines TRBV7-9 with TRBJ2-1; the match to TRBD2 covers 13 bases. V was clipped by 2 bases and J by 4 bases; unmatched bases: 8. The CDR3 extends over 18 amino acids. The germline V gene encodes CDR1 SEHNR and CDR2 FQNEAQ (reference sequence). Here the CDR3 reads CASSLIAGTSGEYNEQFF. The CDR3 coding sequence is TGTGCCAGCAGCTTAATTGCCGGGACTAGCGGGGAATACAATGAGCAGTTCTTC.

With regard to this clonotype: A read error may account for a junction end that differs from germline. The CDR3 DNA reads as TGTGCCAGCAGCTTAGTTGCGCTAGCGGGAGTAGATACGCAGTCTTTT. As protein: CASSLVALAGVDTQSF. The rearrangement joins TRBV7-2 to TRBJ2-3; 10 bases map to TRBD2. This CDR3 has 16 residues. Germline lookup yields CDR1 SGHTA and CDR2 FQGNSA.